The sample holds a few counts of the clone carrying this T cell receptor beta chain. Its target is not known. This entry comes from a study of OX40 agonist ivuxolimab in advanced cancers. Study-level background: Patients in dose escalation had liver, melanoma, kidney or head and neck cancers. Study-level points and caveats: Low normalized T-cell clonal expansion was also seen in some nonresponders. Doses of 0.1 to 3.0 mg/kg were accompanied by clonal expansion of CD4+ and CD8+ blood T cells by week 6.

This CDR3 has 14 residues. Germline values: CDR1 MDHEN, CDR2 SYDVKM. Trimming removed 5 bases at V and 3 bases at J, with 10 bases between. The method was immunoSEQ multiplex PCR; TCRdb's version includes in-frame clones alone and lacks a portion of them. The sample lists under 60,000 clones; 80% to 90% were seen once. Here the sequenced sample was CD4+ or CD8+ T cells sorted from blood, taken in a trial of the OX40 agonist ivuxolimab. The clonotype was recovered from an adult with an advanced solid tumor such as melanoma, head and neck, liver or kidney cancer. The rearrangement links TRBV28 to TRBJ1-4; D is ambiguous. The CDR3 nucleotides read TGTGCCAGCAGTGCTATGGATTCTAATGAAAAACTGTTTTTT. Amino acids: CASSAMDSNEKLFF.